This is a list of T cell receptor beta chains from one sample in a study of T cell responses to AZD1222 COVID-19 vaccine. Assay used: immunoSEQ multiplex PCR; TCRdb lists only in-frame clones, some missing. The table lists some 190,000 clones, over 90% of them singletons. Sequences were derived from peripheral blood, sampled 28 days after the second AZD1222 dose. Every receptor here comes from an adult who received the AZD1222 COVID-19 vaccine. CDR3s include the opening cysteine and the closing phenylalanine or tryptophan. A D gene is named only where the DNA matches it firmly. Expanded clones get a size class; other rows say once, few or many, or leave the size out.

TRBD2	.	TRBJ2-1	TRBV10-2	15	CASLHQGGREHEQFF	TGCGCCAGCCTACACCAAGGCGGGCGGGAGCATGAGCAGTTCTTC
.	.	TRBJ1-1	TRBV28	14	CASSFTTRDTEAFF	TGTGCCAGCAGTTTCACAACTAGGGACACTGAAGCTTTCTTT
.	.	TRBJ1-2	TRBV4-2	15	CASSQGGHPTDGYTF	TGTGCCAGCAGCCAGGGGGGACACCCTACAGATGGCTACACCTTC
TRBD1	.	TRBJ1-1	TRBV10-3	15	CAISEDRGPSTEAFF	TGTGCCATCAGTGAGGACAGGGGGCCAAGCACTGAAGCTTTCTTT
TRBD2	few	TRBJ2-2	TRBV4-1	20	CASSYKRGATSGSNTGELFF	TGCGCCAGCAGCTACAAGAGAGGGGCCACTAGCGGGTCGAACACCGGGGAGCTGTTTTTT
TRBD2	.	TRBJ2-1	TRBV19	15	CASRLSGSVYNEQFF	TGTGCCAGTAGGCTAAGCGGGAGTGTCTACAATGAGCAGTTCTTC
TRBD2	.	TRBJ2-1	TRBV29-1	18	CSVNPLASGIASLNEQFF	TGCAGCGTTAACCCCTTGGCTAGCGGGATAGCGTCCCTCAATGAGCAGTTCTTC
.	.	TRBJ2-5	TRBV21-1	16	CASSRRDRGYKETQYF	TGTGCCAGCAGCAGGCGGGACAGGGGATACAAAGAGACCCAGTACTTC
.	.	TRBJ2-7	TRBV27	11	CASSLSGGTPF	TGTGCCAGCAGTTTATCCGGGGGTACCCCCTTC
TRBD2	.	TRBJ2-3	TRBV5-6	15	CASSWGGGSTDTQYF	TGTGCCAGCAGCTGGGGCGGGGGAAGCACAGATACGCAGTATTTT